This T cell receptor beta chain was recorded in a study of control samples from healthy donors and cancer patients. The CDR3 extends over 11 amino acids. From germline, CDR1 is LNHDA and CDR2 SQIVND (reference sequence). The V and J ends lost 5 bases and 4 bases respectively, with 3 bases between them. TCRdb's table, derived via immunoSEQ multiplex PCR, lists solely in-frame clones and lacks some. In the table there are 180,000 or so clones, approximately 92% of which are singletons. The J gene is TRBJ1-5, the V gene TRBV19; no clear D gene. Material: blood. This sequence originates from a woman in her sixties in good health. CDR3 in amino acids: CASSRNQPQHF. The CDR3 nucleotides read TGTGCCAGTAGTCGAAATCAGCCCCAGCATTTT.